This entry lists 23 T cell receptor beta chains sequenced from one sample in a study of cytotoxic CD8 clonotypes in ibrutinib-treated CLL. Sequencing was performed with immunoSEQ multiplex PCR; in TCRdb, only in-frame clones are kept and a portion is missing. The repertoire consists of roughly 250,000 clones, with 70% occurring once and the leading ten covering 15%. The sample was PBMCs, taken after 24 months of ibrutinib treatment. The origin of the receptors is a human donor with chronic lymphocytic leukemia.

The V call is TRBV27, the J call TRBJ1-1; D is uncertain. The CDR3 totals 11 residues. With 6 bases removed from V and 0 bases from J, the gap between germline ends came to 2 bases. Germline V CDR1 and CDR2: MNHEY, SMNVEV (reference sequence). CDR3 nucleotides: TGTGCCAGCAGGATGAACACTGAAGCTTTCTTT. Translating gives CASRMNTEAFF.

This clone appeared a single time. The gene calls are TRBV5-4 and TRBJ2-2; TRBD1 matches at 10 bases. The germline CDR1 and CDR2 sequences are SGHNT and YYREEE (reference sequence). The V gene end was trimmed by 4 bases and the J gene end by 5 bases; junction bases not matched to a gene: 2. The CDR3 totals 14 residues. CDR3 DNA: TGTGCCAGCAGCAGGGACAGGGGAACCGGGGAGCTGTTTTTT. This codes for CASSRDRGTGELFF.

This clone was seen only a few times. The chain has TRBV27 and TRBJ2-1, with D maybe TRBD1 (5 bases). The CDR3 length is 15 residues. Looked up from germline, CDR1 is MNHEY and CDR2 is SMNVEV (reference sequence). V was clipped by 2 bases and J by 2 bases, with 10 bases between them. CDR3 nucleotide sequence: TGTGCCAGCAGTTTAGGGGCGTGGGCCTACAATGAGCAGTTCTTC. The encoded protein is CASSLGAWAYNEQFF.

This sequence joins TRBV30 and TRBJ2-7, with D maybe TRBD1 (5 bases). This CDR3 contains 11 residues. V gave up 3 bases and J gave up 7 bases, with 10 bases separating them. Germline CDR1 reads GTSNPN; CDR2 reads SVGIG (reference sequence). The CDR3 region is CAWSGRAEQYF. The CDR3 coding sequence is TGTGCCTGGAGCGGCAGGGCTGAGCAGTACTTC. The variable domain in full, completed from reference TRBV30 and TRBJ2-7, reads SQTIHQWPATLVQPVGSPLSLECTVEGTSNPNLYWYRQAAGRGLQLLFYSVGIGQISSEVPQNLSASRPQDRQFILSSKKLLLSDSGFYLCAWSGRAEQYFGPGTRLTVT.

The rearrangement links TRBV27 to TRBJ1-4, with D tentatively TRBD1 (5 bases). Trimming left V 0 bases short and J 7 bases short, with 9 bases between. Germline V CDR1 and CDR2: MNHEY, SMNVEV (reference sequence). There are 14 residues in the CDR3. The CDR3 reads CASSLSQGGEKLFF. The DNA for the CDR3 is TGTGCCAGCAGTTTATCTCAGGGAGGTGAAAAACTGTTTTTT.

As DNA, the CDR3 is TGTGCCAGCAGCCGCGGGAGCGAGAGCGAGCAGTACTTC. Its translation: CASSRGSESEQYF. V usage is TRBV6-6 and J usage is TRBJ2-7, with 7 bases aligning to TRBD2. V was clipped by 6 bases and J by 6 bases; unmatched bases: 8. CDR1 and CDR2 (germline): MNHNY, SVGAGI (reference sequence). The CDR3 consists of 13 residues.

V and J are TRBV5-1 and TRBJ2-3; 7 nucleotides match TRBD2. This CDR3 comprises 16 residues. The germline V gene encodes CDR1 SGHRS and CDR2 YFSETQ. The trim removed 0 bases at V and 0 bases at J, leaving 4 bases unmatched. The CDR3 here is CASSLALAASTDTQYF. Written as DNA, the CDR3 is TGCGCCAGCAGCTTGGCCCTAGCGGCTAGCACAGATACGCAGTATTTT.

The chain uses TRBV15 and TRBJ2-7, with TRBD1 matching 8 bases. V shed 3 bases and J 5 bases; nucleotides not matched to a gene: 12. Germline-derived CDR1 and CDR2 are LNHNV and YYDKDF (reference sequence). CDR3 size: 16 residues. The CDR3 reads CATSSHYGQGMDEQYF. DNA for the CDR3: TGTGCCACCAGCAGTCACTACGGACAGGGCATGGACGAGCAGTACTTC.

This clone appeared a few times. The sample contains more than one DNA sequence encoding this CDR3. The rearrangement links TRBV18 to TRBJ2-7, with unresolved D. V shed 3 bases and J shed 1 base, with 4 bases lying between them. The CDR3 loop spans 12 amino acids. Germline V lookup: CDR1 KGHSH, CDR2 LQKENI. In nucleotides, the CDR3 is TGTGCCAGCTCACCCCAGTCCTACGAGCAGTACTTC. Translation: CASSPQSYEQYF.

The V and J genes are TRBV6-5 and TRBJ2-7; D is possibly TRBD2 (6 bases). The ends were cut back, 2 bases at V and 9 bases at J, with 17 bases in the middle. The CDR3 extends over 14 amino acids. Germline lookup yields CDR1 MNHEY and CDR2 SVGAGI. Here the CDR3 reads CASSYPPEGDRQYF. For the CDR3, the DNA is TGTGCCAGCAGTTACCCTCCGGAGGGTGATAGGCAGTACTTC.

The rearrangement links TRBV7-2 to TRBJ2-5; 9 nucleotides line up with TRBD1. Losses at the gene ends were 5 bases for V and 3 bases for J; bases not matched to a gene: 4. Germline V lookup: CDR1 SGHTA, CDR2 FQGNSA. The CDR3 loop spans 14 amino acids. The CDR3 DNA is TGTGCCAGCAGCGGGACAGGGAGGAAAGAGACCCAGTACTTC. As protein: CASSGTGRKETQYF. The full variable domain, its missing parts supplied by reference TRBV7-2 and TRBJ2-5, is GAGVSQSPSNKVTEKGKDVELRCDPISGHTALYWYRQSLGQGLEFLIYFQGNSAPDKSGLPSDRFSAERTGGSVSTLTIQRTQQEDSAVYLCASSGTGRKETQYFGPGTRLLVL.

Here the CDR3 reads CASTIWASGKDEQFF. The CDR3 bases are TGTGCCAGCACCATATGGGCTAGCGGGAAGGATGAGCAGTTCTTC. The V and J genes are TRBV6-1 and TRBJ2-1; 9 bases are a match to TRBD2. The CDR3 extends over 15 amino acids. CDR1 is MNHNS and CDR2 is SASEGT in the germline V gene. The trim removed 7 bases at V and 8 bases at J, leaving 12 bases unmatched.

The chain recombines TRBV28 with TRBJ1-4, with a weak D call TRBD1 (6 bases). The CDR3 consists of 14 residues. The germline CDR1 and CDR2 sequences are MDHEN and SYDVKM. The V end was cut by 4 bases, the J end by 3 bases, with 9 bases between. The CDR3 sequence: CASSSGAPNEKLFF. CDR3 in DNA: TGTGCCAGCAGTTCGGGGGCACCTAATGAAAAACTGTTTTTT.

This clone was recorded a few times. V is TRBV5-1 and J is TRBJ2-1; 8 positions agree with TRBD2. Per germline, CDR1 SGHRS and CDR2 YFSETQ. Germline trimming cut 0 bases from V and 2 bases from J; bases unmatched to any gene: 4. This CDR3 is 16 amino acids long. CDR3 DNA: TGCGCCAGCAGCTTGGGGGCGGGAGGAGCCTACAATGAGCAGTTCTTC. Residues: CASSLGAGGAYNEQFF.

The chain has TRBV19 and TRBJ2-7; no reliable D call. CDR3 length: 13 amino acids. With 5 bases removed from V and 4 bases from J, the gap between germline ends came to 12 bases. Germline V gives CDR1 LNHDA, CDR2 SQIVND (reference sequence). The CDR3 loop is CASSGQDRYEQYF. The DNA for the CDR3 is TGTGCCAGTAGTGGGCAGGACCGATACGAGCAGTACTTC.

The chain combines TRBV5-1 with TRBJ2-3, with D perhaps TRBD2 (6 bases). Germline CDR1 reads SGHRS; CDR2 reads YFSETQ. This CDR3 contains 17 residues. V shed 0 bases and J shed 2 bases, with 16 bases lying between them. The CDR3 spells CASSLVSVAEDTDTQYF. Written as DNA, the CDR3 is TGCGCCAGCAGCTTGGTGTCGGTAGCGGAAGACACAGATACGCAGTATTTT.

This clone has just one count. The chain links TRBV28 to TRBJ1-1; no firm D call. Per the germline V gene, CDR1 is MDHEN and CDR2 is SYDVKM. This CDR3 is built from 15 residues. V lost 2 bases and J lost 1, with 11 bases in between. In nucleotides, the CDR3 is TGTGCCAGCAGTTTAAATTGGGGAAGGAACACTGAAGCTTTCTTT. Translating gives CASSLNWGRNTEAFF.

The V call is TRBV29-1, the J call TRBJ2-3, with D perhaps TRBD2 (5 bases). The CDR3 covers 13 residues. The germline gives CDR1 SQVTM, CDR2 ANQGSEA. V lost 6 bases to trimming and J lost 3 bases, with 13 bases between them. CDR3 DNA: TGCAGCGTCACGCGGACTCTGACAGATACGCAGTATTTT. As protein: CSVTRTLTDTQYF.

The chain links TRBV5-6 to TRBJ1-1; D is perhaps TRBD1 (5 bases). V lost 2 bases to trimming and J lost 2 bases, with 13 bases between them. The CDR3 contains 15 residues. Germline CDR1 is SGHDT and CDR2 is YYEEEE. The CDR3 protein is CASSFGGTANTEAFF. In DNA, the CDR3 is TGTGCCAGCAGCTTCGGGGGGACTGCTAACACTGAAGCTTTCTTT.

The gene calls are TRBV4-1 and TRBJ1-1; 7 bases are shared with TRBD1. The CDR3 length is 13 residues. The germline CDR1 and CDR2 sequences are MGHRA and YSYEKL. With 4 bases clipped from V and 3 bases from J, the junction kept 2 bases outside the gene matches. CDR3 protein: CASSLTGDTEAFF. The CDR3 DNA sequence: TGCGCCAGCAGCCTTACAGGGGACACTGAAGCTTTCTTT.

CDR3: CSVDGQGNYGYTF. In nucleotides, the CDR3 is TGCAGCGTTGATGGACAGGGGAACTATGGCTACACCTTC. The chain employs TRBV29-1 and TRBJ1-2; 9 bases fit TRBD1. The CDR3 consists of 13 residues. The V and J ends lost 3 bases and 2 bases, in that order; junction bases with no gene match: 1. Germline assignment: CDR1 SQVTM and CDR2 ANQGSEA.

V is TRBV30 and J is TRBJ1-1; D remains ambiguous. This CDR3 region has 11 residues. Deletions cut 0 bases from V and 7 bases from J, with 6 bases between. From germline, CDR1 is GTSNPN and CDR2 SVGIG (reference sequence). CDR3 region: CAWSVIGEAFF. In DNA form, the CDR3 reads TGTGCCTGGAGTGTTATTGGTGAAGCTTTCTTT.

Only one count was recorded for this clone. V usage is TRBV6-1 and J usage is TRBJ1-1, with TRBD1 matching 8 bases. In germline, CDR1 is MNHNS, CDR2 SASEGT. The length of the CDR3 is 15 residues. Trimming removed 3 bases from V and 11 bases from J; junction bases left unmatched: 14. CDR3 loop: CASSDRGLISVLAFF. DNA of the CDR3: TGTGCCAGCAGTGACAGGGGGCTGATCTCGGTGTTGGCTTTCTTT.